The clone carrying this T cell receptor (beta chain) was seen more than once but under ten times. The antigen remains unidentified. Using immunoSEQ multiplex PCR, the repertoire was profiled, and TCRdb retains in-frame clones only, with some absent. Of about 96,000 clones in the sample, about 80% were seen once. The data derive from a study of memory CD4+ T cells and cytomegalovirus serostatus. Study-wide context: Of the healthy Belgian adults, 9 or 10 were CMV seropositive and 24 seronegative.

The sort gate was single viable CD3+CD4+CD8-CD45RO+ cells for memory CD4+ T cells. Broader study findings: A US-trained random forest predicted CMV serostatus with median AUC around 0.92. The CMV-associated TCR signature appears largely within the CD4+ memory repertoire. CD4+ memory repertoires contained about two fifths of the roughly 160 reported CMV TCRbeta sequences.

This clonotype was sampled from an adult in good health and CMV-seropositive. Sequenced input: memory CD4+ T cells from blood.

As DNA, the CDR3 is TGTGCCAGCAGCATTGGGGGCACAGATACGCAGTATTTT. Translated, it gives CASSIGGTDTQYF. The chain uses TRBV5-4 and TRBJ2-3; no clear D gene. Deletions cut 4 bases from V and 1 base from J, with 7 bases between. This CDR3 spans 13 amino acids. The V gene's germline CDR1 is SGHNT and CDR2 YYREEE (reference sequence).